Given below is one TCR beta chain in context. The target antigen is unknown. Clones were sequenced by immunoSEQ multiplex PCR, and TCRdb holds only the in-frame ones, with some missing. The sample carries under 150,000 clones, under 90% recorded once. Combined were second doses at about 4 or about 12 weeks. This entry is derived from a study of T cell responses to AZD1222 COVID-19 vaccine. Study-level points and caveats: The reported proportion of spike-specific TCRs targeting unmutated variant regions was nearly half.

There are 16 residues in the CDR3. With 0 bases removed from V and 8 bases from J, the gap between germline ends came to 17 bases. CDR1 and CDR2 (germline): SGHTA, FQGTGA. The receptor was isolated from an adult who received the AZD1222 COVID-19 vaccine. The rearrangement uses TRBV7-3 and TRBJ2-1; the D gene is possibly TRBD1 (5 bases). The specimen comprised peripheral blood, sampled 28 days after the second AZD1222 dose. The CDR3 DNA is TGTGCCAGCAGCTTAACTGGGGCTCACGGGCGAGATGAGCAGTTCTTC. It codes for CASSLTGAHGRDEQFF.